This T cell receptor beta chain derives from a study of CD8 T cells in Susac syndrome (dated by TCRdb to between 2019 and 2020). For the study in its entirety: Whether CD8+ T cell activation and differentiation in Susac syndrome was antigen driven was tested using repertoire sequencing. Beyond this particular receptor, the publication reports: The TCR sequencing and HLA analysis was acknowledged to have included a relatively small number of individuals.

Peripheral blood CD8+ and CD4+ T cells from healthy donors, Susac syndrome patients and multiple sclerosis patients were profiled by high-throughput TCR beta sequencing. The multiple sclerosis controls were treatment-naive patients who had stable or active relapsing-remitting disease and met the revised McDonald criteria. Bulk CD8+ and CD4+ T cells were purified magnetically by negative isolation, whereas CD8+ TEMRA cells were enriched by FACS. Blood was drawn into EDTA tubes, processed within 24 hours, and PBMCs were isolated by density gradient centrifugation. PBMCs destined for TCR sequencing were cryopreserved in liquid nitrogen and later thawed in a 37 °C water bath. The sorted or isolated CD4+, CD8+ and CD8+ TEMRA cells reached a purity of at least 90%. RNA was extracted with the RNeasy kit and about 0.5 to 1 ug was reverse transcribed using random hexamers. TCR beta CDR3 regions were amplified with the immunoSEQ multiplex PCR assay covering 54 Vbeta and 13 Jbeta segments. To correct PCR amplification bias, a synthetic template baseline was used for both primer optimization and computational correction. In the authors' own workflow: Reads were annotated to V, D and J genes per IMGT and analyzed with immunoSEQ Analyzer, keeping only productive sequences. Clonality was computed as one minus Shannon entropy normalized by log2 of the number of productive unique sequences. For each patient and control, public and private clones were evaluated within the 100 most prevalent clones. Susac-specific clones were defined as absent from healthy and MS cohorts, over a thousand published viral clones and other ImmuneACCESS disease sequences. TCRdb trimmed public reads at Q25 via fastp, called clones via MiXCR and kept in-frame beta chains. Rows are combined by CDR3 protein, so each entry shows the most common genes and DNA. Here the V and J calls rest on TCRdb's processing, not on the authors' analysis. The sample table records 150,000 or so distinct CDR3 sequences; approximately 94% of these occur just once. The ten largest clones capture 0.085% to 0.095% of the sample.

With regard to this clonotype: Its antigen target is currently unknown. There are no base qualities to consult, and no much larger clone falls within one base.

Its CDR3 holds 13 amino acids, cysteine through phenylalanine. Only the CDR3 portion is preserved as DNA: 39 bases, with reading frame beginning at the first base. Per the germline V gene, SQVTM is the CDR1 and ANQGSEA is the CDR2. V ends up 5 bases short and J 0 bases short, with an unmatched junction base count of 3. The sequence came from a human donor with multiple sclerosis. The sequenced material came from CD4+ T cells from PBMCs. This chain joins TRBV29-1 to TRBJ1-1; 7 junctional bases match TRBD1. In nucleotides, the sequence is TGCAGCGTTAAGACAGGGCTGAACACTGAAGCTTTCTTT. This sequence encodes CSVKTGLNTEAFF.